This T cell receptor (beta chain) was sequenced during a study of T cell repertoires in cytomegalovirus infection. For the study at large: The authors relied on CMV epitopes, both recently identified HLA-C-restricted and well-studied HLA-B-restricted. Based on public TCR beta signatures, there were indications of CMV infection and of a matching HLA type.

General study results and limits: Cumulative frequency of public TCR beta families picked out carriers of CMV plus the relevant HLA. The ex vivo response showed dominance by HLA-C-restricted CMV-specific TCR beta clonotypes.

TCRdb passed the reads through MiXCR, listing each CDR3 protein once. The repertoire holds around 800,000 distinct CDR3 sequences, with about 31% as singletons. To note about this clonotype: Its target is not known.

V lost 4 bases, J lost 5 bases, and 16 bases lay in between. Germline assignment: CDR1 SGHRS and CDR2 YFSETQ. The CDR3 covers 15 residues. This sample comprised cultured CD8+ T cells from PBMCs, obtained from culture after CMV antigen stimulation. The J gene is TRBJ2-1, the V gene TRBV5-1; D possibly uses TRBD1 or TRBD2 (5 bases each). The sequence was collected from a human donor in good health (CMV status not recorded). Some clones in this sample may be carry-over from other donors' samples. The CDR3 here is CASSQPWGTNNEQFF. The CDR3 region has the DNA TGCGCCAGCAGCCAACCGTGGGGGACCAACAATGAGCAGTTCTTC.